Listed below are T cell receptor beta chains from one sample, sequenced in a study of long-term antiretroviral therapy in people with HIV. Repertoires were generated with immunoSEQ multiplex PCR, while TCRdb's copy carries only in-frame clones and drops some. The data contain around 23,000 clones, 87% of them singletons. The sample in question was unsorted PBMCs, obtained 1.8 years before starting antiretroviral therapy. Source of these receptors: a man aged 50 to 60 with HIV. CDR3s include the opening cysteine and the closing phenylalanine or tryptophan. The D gene is left open where the match is weak. The listing skips clone size in some rows; elsewhere it reads once, few, many or a size class.

j_call | v_call | d_call | clone_size | cdr3_aa | cdr3_nt
TRBJ2-6 | TRBV5-1 | . | . | CASSFYQGSSGANVLTF | TGCGCCAGCAGCTTTTATCAGGGTAGCTCTGGGGCCAACGTCCTGACTTTC
TRBJ2-3 | TRBV18 | . | once | CASSPPSTDTQYF | TGTGCCAGCTCGCCCCCGAGCACAGATACGCAGTATTTT
TRBJ1-2 | TRBV5-1 | . | once | CASSLAGTAYYGYTF | TGCGCCAGCAGCTTGGCCGGGACGGCCTACTATGGCTACACCTTC
TRBJ1-5 | TRBV30 | . | . | CAWSVLGAGGNQPQHF | TGTGCCTGGAGTGTACTAGGGGCAGGGGGCAATCAGCCCCAGCATTTT
TRBJ1-1 | TRBV5-1 | . | . | CASSPSVPLNTEAFF | TGCGCCAGCAGCCCGTCAGTACCTCTGAACACTGAAGCTTTCTTT
TRBJ2-3 | TRBV7-3 | . | . | CASKLNRIVDTQYF | TGTGCCAGCAAGCTTAACAGGATCGTAGATACGCAGTATTTT
TRBJ1-2 | TRBV29-1 | . | . | CSVWTASYGYTF | TGCAGCGTATGGACAGCTTCCTATGGCTACACCTTC
TRBJ2-5 | TRBV7-3 | TRBD1 | . | CASSPTGNQETQYF | TGTGCCAGCAGCCCGACAGGGAACCAAGAGACCCAGTACTTC
TRBJ1-5 | TRBV30 | . | . | CAWRSSGHQPQHF | TGTGCCTGGAGGTCTAGTGGGCATCAGCCCCAGCATTTT
TRBJ1-1 | TRBV19 | . | once | CASSIVAGHTEAFF | TGTGCCAGTAGTATAGTTGCGGGCCACACTGAAGCTTTCTTT
TRBJ2-2 | TRBV30 | . | once | CAWGRFNTGELFF | TGTGCCTGGGGACGGTTTAACACCGGGGAGCTGTTTTTT
TRBJ2-3 | TRBV11-3 | . | . | CASSLVPGEPGDTQYF | TGTGCCAGCAGCTTAGTGCCAGGGGAGCCTGGAGATACGCAGTATTTT
TRBJ2-7 | TRBV10-3 | . | once | CAISPGDNTYEQYF | TGTGCCATCAGTCCCGGGGACAATACCTACGAGCAGTACTTC
TRBJ1-6 | TRBV7-3 | . | . | CASSEHRESPLHF | TGTGCCAGCAGCGAACACAGGGAATCACCCCTCCACTTT
TRBJ2-3 | TRBV19 | . | . | CASSILDTQYF | TGTGCCAGTAGTATCTTAGATACGCAGTATTTT
TRBJ1-2 | TRBV7-3 | . | . | CASSYQGSRVYTF | TGTGCCAGCAGCTATCAGGGGTCCCGAGTCTACACCTTC